Presented here are 11 T cell receptor beta chains from one specimen sequenced in a study of tumor-infiltrating lymphocytes in glioblastoma multiforme (dated by TCRdb to the late 2010s). The listed sequencing device is Illumina HiSeq 2500. TCRB libraries were constructed from RNA through three rounds of nested multiplex PCR following a modified ARM-PCR protocol with multiple V-beta primers and a C-beta primer. The public reads were run again by TCRdb, first through fastp at Q25 and then through MiXCR, and only productive beta chains were kept. Rows with a matching CDR3 protein are joined into one entry that keeps the most common DNA and genes. This sample lists about 32,000 distinct CDR3 sequences; approximately 60% were detected once. The ten largest make up approximately 33% of the sample. The material sequenced was brain tumor tissue. These receptors were obtained from a male donor with glioblastoma.

This clonotype was seen a few times. The gene calls are TRBV7-2 and TRBJ2-2; no clear D gene. V was trimmed by 3 bases and J by 8 bases, leaving 4 bases between them. CDR3 length equals 11 residues. Germline CDR1 is SGHTA and CDR2 is FQGNSA. The CDR3 DNA follows: TGTGCCAGCAGCTTTGAGGGGGAGCTGTTTTTT. This sequence encodes CASSFEGELFF.

Details on this clonotype: At one end, the junction sequence differs from germline, possibly due to a read error. CDR3 DNA: TGTGCCAGCAGCTTTTCTAGGGCCAGGGGGAATGTGCAGTTCTTC. As protein: CASSFSRARGNVQFF. The chain has TRBV11-2 and TRBJ2-1; 7 bases agree with TRBD1. Germline-derived CDR1 and CDR2 are SGHAT and FQNNGV. The CDR3 length is 15 residues.

As to this clonotype: Germline is not matched at one junction end, which may reflect a read error. This chain uses TRBV11-3 with TRBJ2-1; weak D call: TRBD2 (5 bases). The CDR3 runs to 13 residues. CDR1 SGHNT and CDR2 YENEEA come from the germline V gene. The DNA for the CDR3 is TGTGGCAGCAACTTCACAAGCGGAGATGAGCAGTTCTTC. Protein: CGSNFTSGDEQFF.

The rearrangement joins TRBV5-4 to TRBJ2-7, with D possibly being TRBD1 or TRBD2 (5 bases each). The ends were cut back, 3 bases at V and 2 bases at J, with 18 bases in the middle. Per germline, CDR1 SGHNT and CDR2 YYREEE (reference sequence). This CDR3 spans 16 amino acids. The CDR3 is CASSSNGAVVTYEQYF. The CDR3 nucleotides read TGTGCCAGCAGCTCGAACGGGGCGGTTGTAACCTACGAGCAGTACTTC.

This clonotype was counted many times. The V call is TRBV10-2, the J call TRBJ2-7, with D possibly being TRBD1 (5 bases). Germline CDR1 WSHSY, CDR2 SAAADI. The ends were cut back, 0 bases at V and 4 bases at J, with 16 bases in the middle. CDR3 size: 16 residues. The CDR3 coding sequence is TGCGCCAGCAGTGAGTCGAGCTATGGGGCGGCGTACGAGCAGTACTTC. This gives the protein CASSESSYGAAYEQYF.

Details on this clonotype: This may come from a read error, since a much larger clone is one base off. The V call is TRBV5-1, the J call TRBJ1-1; possible D gene TRBD1, 5 bases. Per germline, CDR1 SGHRS and CDR2 YFSETQ. The CDR3 has 17 amino acids. In DNA form, the CDR3 reads TGCGCCAGCAGCTTGGCGGGACGCGGCAGCATGAACACTGAAGATTTCTTT. Translation gives CASSLAGRGSMNTEDFF.

Concerning this clonotype itself: A much more abundant neighbour one base away suggests this may be a read error. The chain links TRBV4-1 to TRBJ1-5; the D is unclear. The V gene lost 4 bases and the J gene lost 0 bases, with 10 bases spanning the gap. The CDR3 consists of 15 residues. Per the germline V gene, CDR1 is MGHRA and CDR2 is YSYEKL. The CDR3 DNA sequence: TGCGCCAGCAGCCCATATATCAGTAGCAATCAGCCCCAGCATTTT. Translation: CASSPYISSNQPQHF.

The rearrangement links TRBV6-2 or TRBV6-3 to TRBJ2-3; 10 bases align to TRBD1. V shed 5 bases and J 3 bases; nucleotides not matched to a gene: 17. Germline V gene data show CDR1 as MNHEY and CDR2 as SVGEGT. This CDR3 comprises 19 residues. The CDR3 here is CASSQEDFLDRGLTDTQYF. The CDR3 DNA reads as TGTGCCAGCAGTCAAGAAGATTTCCTCGACAGGGGGCTGACAGATACGCAGTATTTT.

The genes are TRBV20-1 and TRBJ2-7; perhaps TRBD2 as D (6 bases). The CDR3 consists of 11 residues. Germline values: CDR1 DFQATT, CDR2 SNEGSKA (reference sequence). In DNA form, the CDR3 reads TGCAGCCCGCTAGCGTCCTACGAGCAGTACTTC. Translating gives CSPLASYEQYF.

This clonotype was observed many times. The V and J genes are TRBV28 and TRBJ2-1, with 9 bases aligning to TRBD1. After removal of 4 bases from V and 7 bases from J, the junction contained 11 bases not matched to a gene. The CDR3 is made up of 16 amino acids. Germline CDR1 MDHEN, CDR2 SYDVKM. DNA for the CDR3: TGTGCCAGCAGTTCCCTTACAGGGGGCCTGAGGAATGAGCAGTTCTTC. Its protein is CASSSLTGGLRNEQFF.

The chain employs TRBV5-5 and TRBJ1-1, with D possibly being TRBD1 (6 bases). Germline values: CDR1 SGHKS, CDR2 YYEKEE (reference sequence). This CDR3 contains 14 residues. The ends were cut back, 10 bases at V and 7 bases at J, with 23 bases in the middle. The CDR3 loop is CACSSRGQMGEAFF. CDR3 bases: TGTGCCTGTAGCTCCAGGGGTCAAATGGGTGAAGCTTTCTTT.